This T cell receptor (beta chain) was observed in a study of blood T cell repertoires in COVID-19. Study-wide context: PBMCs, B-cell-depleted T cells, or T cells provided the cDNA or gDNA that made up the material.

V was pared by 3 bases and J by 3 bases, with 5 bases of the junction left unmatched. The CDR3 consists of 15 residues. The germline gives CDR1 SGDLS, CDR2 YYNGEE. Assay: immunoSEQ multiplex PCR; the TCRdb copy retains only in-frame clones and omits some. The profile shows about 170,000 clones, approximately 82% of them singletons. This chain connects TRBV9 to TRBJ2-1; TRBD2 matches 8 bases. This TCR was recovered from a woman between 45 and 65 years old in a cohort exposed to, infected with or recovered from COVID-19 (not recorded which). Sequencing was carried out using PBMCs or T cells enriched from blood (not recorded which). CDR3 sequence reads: CASSGSGDYYNEQFF. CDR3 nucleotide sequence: TGTGCCAGCAGCGGTAGCGGGGATTACTACAATGAGCAGTTCTTC.